This record covers a single T cell receptor beta chain. What it recognizes is unknown. These data come from a study of OX40 agonist ivuxolimab in advanced cancers. Overall study context: The dose-escalation cohort was approximately 80% male, with a mean age of approximately 61 years, ranging about 23 to 79. Study observations and caveats: Which antigen the expanded peripheral T cells recognized is unknown.

The germline V gene has CDR1 MNHEY and CDR2 SVGAGI. The CDR3 is made up of 13 amino acids. Trimming stripped 0 bases from V and 3 bases from J, with 5 bases between. Data came from immunoSEQ multiplex PCR; TCRdb stores just in-frame clones and leaves some out. This table has about 76,000 clones, about 81% appearing once. The chain combines TRBV6-5 with TRBJ1-1; D gene unclear. The TCR comes from an adult with an advanced solid tumor such as melanoma, head and neck, liver or kidney cancer. Source: CD4+ or CD8+ T cells sorted from blood, taken in a trial of the OX40 agonist ivuxolimab. CDR3 loop: CASSYSPYTEAFF. CDR3 bases: TGTGCCAGCAGTTACTCGCCCTACACTGAAGCTTTCTTT.